The source of this TCR beta chain is a study of CD8 T cells in Susac syndrome. Reverse transcription of about 0.45 to 1 ug RNA was performed with random hexamers. TCRdb processed the immunoSEQ multiplex PCR reads anew with MiXCR; each CDR3 protein has one entry. The sample yields over 150,000 distinct CDR3 sequences, 90% to 95% seen once. Study observations and caveats: Within Susac syndrome CD4+ T cell repertoires, clonal expansion was not evident.

On this clonotype itself: Its target is not known.

The V end was cut by 2 bases, the J end by 0 bases, with 8 bases between. The CDR3 has 14 residues. The germline CDR1 and CDR2 sequences are GTSNPN and SVGIG (reference sequence). The chain combines TRBV30 with TRBJ2-4; TRBD2 is a possible D gene (5 bases). This sequence was found in a human donor with Susac syndrome. Sequencing was done on a sample of CD4+ T cells from PBMCs. The CDR3 spells CAWSPSLAKNIQYF. The DNA for the CDR3 is TGTGCCTGGAGTCCTAGCCTAGCCAAAAACATTCAGTACTTC.